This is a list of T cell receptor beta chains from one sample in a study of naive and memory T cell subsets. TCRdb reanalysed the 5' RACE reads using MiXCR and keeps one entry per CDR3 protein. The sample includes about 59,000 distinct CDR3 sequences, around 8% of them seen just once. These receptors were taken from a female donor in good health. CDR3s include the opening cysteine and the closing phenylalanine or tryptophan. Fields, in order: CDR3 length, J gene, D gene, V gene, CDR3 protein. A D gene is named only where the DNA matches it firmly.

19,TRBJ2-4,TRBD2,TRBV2,CASSEGTSGESLAKNIQYF
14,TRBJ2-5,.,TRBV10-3,CAISGQSGQETQYF
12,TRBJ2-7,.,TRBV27,CASGTTSTEQYF
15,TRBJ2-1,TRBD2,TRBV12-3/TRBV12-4,CASRPTRTSSNEQFF
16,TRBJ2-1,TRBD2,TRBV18,CASSPTSGRMNNEQFF
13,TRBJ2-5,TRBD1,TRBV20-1,CSADRQGAKSQYF
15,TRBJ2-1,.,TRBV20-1,CSARERGRSYNEQFF
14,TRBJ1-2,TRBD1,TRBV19,CASTPTGGVNGYTF
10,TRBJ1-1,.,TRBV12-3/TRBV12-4,CASSPRGVRF
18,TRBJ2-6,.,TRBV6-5,CASSYGGTRTSGANVLTF
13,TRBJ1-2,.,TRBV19,CASSIIGSYGYTF
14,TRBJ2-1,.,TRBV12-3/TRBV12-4,CASSFRQIDNEQFF
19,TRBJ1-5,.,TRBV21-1,CASSKLTGRPGYSNQPQHF